These T cell receptor beta chains were read from a single sample in a study of cytomegalovirus exposure and HLA in healthy donors. Assay used: immunoSEQ multiplex PCR; TCRdb lists only in-frame clones, some missing. The table lists about 150,000 clones, 85% to 90% of them singletons. The material sequenced was PBMCs. These receptors originate from a woman aged 18 to 35 in good health and CMV-seropositive. The CDR3 runs from the conserved cysteine through the conserved F or W. Each record gives: J gene, D gene, clone size, V gene, CDR3 DNA, CDR3 protein. D genes are given only for firm matches. The size field is filled for only some rows; it gives once, few, many or a size class.

>TRBJ1-4|-|-|TRBV5-1
TGCGCCAGCTCATTCAGTACAACTAATGAAAAACTGTTTTTT
CASSFSTTNEKLFF
>TRBJ2-3|-|-|TRBV7-8
TGTGCCAGCAGCCTGCAGCGGGGCACAGATACGCAGTATTTT
CASSLQRGTDTQYF
>TRBJ2-1|-|-|TRBV12-5
TGTGCTAGTGGTTCGAACGCGGGAACCCCCAATGAGCAGTTCTTC
CASGSNAGTPNEQFF
>TRBJ2-1|TRBD2|-|TRBV6-6
TGTGCCAGCAGTCGGGGGGGTGAGCAGTTCTTC
CASSRGGEQFF
>TRBJ2-1|-|-|TRBV6-1
TGTGCCAGCAGCAACACAGCAAACAATGAGCAGTTCTTC
CASSNTANNEQFF
>TRBJ2-2|TRBD2|-|TRBV6-1
TGTGCCGGCGCAAGCGGGAGGGTTATCGGGGAGCTGTTTTTT
CAGASGRVIGELFF
>TRBJ2-7|-|few|TRBV2
TGTGCCAGCAGTGTCGGGCAGGGGAGCTCCTACGAGCAGTACTTC
CASSVGQGSSYEQYF
>TRBJ1-2|-|-|TRBV28
TGTGCCAGCAACGCCCAACCGGGTGGCTACACCTTC
CASNAQPGGYTF
>TRBJ1-2|-|-|TRBV27
TGTGCCAGCAGTCCCCGGGCAGGGAGGGAAGGTGGCTACACCTTC
CASSPRAGREGGYTF
>TRBJ1-3|-|-|TRBV12-5
TGTGCTAGTGGCCCCAACCTCGGTCAGGGCCTTGGAAACACCATATATTTT
CASGPNLGQGLGNTIYF